This TCR beta chain was identified during a study of metastatic and nonmetastatic thyroid tumors. Study as a whole: Repertoires were compared across blood and tumor or nodule tissue from malignant and benign thyroid patients. Study conclusions and caveats: Across blood and tumor, TCR beta diversity in malignant thyroid tumors was reportedly significantly higher than in benign nodules.

Turning to this clone: Its antigen is unidentified.

The V gene's germline CDR1 is DFQATT and CDR2 SNEGSKA (reference sequence). V shed 1 base, J shed 10 bases, and the junction held 11 bases outside the gene matches. The CDR3 spans 14 residues. No treatment had been given to any patient before thyroid surgery. Per the original data handling: It was from CDR3 differences across clinicopathological groups that a distant-metastasis classifier for papillary thyroid cancer was built. Using MiXCR, TCRdb re-called clones from the PCR reads. The V and J calls and clone size come from TCRdb's table, not from the authors' own analysis. The sample gives around 15,000 clones, about 35% of which show up once; roughly 9.6% is in the top ten.

This TCR derives from a male donor with papillary thyroid cancer or a benign thyroid nodule (not recorded which). Some clones in this sample may be carry-over from other donors' samples. The chain is built from TRBV20-1 and TRBJ2-5; 8 bases map to TRBD2. The sequencing sample was made of tumor tissue. CDR3 region: CSARVSPTSDHQYF. The CDR3 nucleotides read TGCAGTGCTAGAGTTTCCCCGACTAGCGATCACCAGTACTTC.